Presented here are 32 T cell receptor beta chains from one specimen sequenced in a study of T-cell memory formation after mild COVID-19. TCRdb re-called the 5' RACE reads with MiXCR, one entry per CDR3 protein. The sample lists 550,000 to 700,000 distinct CDR3 sequences, more than 15% occurring once. Sequencing was done on a sample of PBMCs or a T cell subset sorted from them (not recorded which). Receptors originate from an adult woman who had mild COVID-19 (a few samples of this study predate the infection). Cell type and time point are not known.

The sample holds a few counts of this clonotype. The V gene is TRBV30, the J gene TRBJ1-5; D gene ambiguous. The germline gives CDR1 GTSNPN, CDR2 SVGIG (reference sequence). V lost 2 bases and J lost 5, with 10 bases in between. The CDR3 runs 13 residues. The CDR3 region has the DNA TGTGCCTGGAGTCGGGGAGAGCATCAGCCCCAGCATTTT. Translated: CAWSRGEHQPQHF.

This clonotype was counted only a few times. The CDR3 spells CSAFLDRGAIGEETQYF. The CDR3 DNA reads as TGCAGTGCTTTTTTGGACAGGGGGGCAATAGGAGAAGAGACCCAGTACTTC. The chain links TRBV20-1 to TRBJ2-5, with 10 bases aligning to TRBD1. This CDR3 has 17 amino acids. Per germline, CDR1 DFQATT and CDR2 SNEGSKA (reference sequence). V lost 5 bases to trimming and J lost 3 bases; unmatched junction nucleotides: 15.

This sequence joins TRBV12-3 or TRBV12-4 and TRBJ1-1, with D maybe TRBD1 (6 bases). The CDR3 extends over 16 amino acids. Trimming left V 1 base short and J 8 bases short, with 20 bases between. The chain's CDR3 is CASSLGPGARVVEAFF. The CDR3 DNA reads TGTGCCAGCAGTTTAGGCCCGGGGGCGCGAGTCGTGGAAGCTTTCTTT.

The chain carries TRBV24-1 and TRBJ2-2, with a possible D match to TRBD1 (6 bases). The V and J ends lost 2 bases and 3 bases respectively, with 12 bases between them. Per germline, CDR1 KGHDR and CDR2 SFDVKD. CDR3 size: 16 residues. The CDR3 DNA reads as TGTGCCACCAGTGATTCAGGAACAGGGTACACCGGGGAGCTGTTTTTT. This sequence encodes CATSDSGTGYTGELFF.

This chain joins TRBV20-1 and TRBJ2-7; D is possibly TRBD1 or TRBD2 (5 bases each). This CDR3 region has 15 residues. CDR1 and CDR2 from the germline V gene are DFQATT and SNEGSKA (reference sequence). Trimming pared 0 bases from V and 0 bases from J, leaving 12 bases between. The CDR3 sequence is CSAREGRDFSYEQYF. The CDR3 coding sequence is TGCAGTGCTAGAGAGGGACGGGATTTCTCCTACGAGCAGTACTTC.

This chain links TRBV24-1 with TRBJ2-7; D gene unclear. CDR1 is KGHDR and CDR2 is SFDVKD in the germline V gene. Trimming removed 11 bases at V and 3 bases at J, with 10 bases between. The CDR3 runs to 11 residues. CDR3 sequence: CANIPVYEQYF. The CDR3 nucleotides read TGTGCCAACATTCCCGTCTACGAGCAGTACTTC.

This clonotype was detected a few times. The chain has TRBV30 and TRBJ1-5; D not resolved. Per the germline V gene, CDR1 is GTSNPN and CDR2 is SVGIG (reference sequence). This CDR3 is 13 amino acids long. With 1 base removed from V and 7 bases from J, the gap between germline ends came to 11 bases. This CDR3 is CAWSAGFMQPQHF. The CDR3 nucleotides are TGTGCCTGGAGTGCCGGCTTCATGCAGCCCCAGCATTTT.

The chain joins TRBV27 to TRBJ1-1; no firm D call. Trimming removed 0 bases from V and 6 bases from J, with 11 bases in between. Per the germline V gene, CDR1 is MNHEY and CDR2 is SMNVEV (reference sequence). This CDR3 has 14 residues. As DNA, the CDR3 is TGTGCCAGCAGTTTATCGTGGCATGGGGCTGAAGCTTTCTTT. Amino acid sequence: CASSLSWHGAEAFF.

The rearrangement uses TRBV7-9 and TRBJ1-1; the D gene is possibly TRBD1 (5 bases). Germline V CDR1 and CDR2: SEHNR, FQNEAQ (reference sequence). CDR3 length: 13 residues. Trimming pared 1 base from V and 6 bases from J, leaving 9 bases between. CDR3 nucleotides: TGTGCCAGCAGCTTAGGGGTCAGGGCTGAAGCTTTCTTT. Translated, it gives CASSLGVRAEAFF.

The chain joins TRBV19 to TRBJ1-1, with a possible D match to TRBD1 (5 bases). V dropped 3 bases and J dropped 0 bases, with 11 bases sitting between them. The CDR3 runs to 15 residues. Per the germline V gene, CDR1 is LNHDA and CDR2 is SQIVND (reference sequence). This CDR3 reads CASSMFGAMNTEAFF. CDR3 DNA: TGTGCCAGTAGTATGTTCGGGGCGATGAACACTGAAGCTTTCTTT.

This clonotype was seen only a few times. The chain uses TRBV19 and TRBJ1-1; possible D gene TRBD1, 5 bases. The CDR3 runs 15 residues. V was cut by 3 bases and J by 9 bases, with 20 bases left in between. CDR1 is LNHDA and CDR2 is SQIVND in the germline V gene (reference sequence). CDR3 nucleotide sequence: TGTGCCAGTAGTATTGGGGACCCACGGACGGATAAAGCTTTCTTT. Its translation: CASSIGDPRTDKAFF. Supplemented by reference TRBV19 and TRBJ1-1, the full variable domain reads DGGITQSPKYLFRKEGQNVTLSCEQNLNHDAMYWYRQDPGQGLRLIYYSQIVNDFQKGDIAEGYSVSREKKESFPLTVTSAQKNPTAFYLCASSIGDPRTDKAFFGQGTRLTVV.

This clonotype was recorded many times. This chain links TRBV28 with TRBJ2-2; D remains ambiguous. V shed 2 bases and J shed 8 bases, with 12 bases lying between them. Per germline, CDR1 MDHEN and CDR2 SYDVKM. The CDR3 sequence is 14 residues long. CDR3 nucleotides: TGTGCCAGCAGTTTACCAGAGCTGATGGGGGAGCTGTTTTTT. Protein sequence: CASSLPELMGELFF.

V and J are TRBV20-1 and TRBJ2-3, with 8 bases matching TRBD1. The CDR3 spans 14 residues. Germline V gives CDR1 DFQATT, CDR2 SNEGSKA (reference sequence). The CDR3 nucleotides read TGCAGCGCCGGACAGGGAACTAGCACAGATACGCAGTATTTT. The encoded protein is CSAGQGTSTDTQYF.

The gene calls are TRBV7-9 and TRBJ1-2; 7 bases are shared with TRBD1. V gave up 1 base and J gave up 6 bases; unmatched junction bases: 8. CDR1 SEHNR and CDR2 FQNEAQ come from the germline V gene (reference sequence). The CDR3 totals 15 residues. CDR3 protein: CASSLDPQGSDGYTF. The DNA for the CDR3 is TGTGCCAGCAGCTTAGACCCACAGGGGTCGGATGGCTACACCTTC.

This clonotype has more than one count but fewer than ten. This chain connects TRBV27 to TRBJ2-3; 7 positions match TRBD1. The CDR3 is 15 amino acids. Germline assignment: CDR1 MNHEY and CDR2 SMNVEV (reference sequence). With 4 bases clipped from V and 2 bases from J, the junction kept 6 bases outside the gene matches. CDR3 sequence reads: CASSSTGDITDTQYF. In DNA form, the CDR3 reads TGTGCCAGCAGTTCAACAGGGGATATCACAGATACGCAGTATTTT.

There are many counts of this clonotype. The CDR3 reads CASSWAPGTDNEKLFF. CDR3 coding DNA: TGCGCCAGCAGCTGGGCCCCAGGGACAGATAATGAAAAACTGTTTTTT. The chain is built from TRBV4-1 and TRBJ1-4, with 7 bases matching TRBD1. The V gene end was trimmed by 5 bases and the J gene end by 4 bases; junction bases not matched to a gene: 10. This CDR3 has 16 amino acids. Germline V lookup: CDR1 MGHRA, CDR2 YSYEKL.

This clonotype was detected a few times. The rearrangement uses TRBV12-3 or TRBV12-4 and TRBJ2-2; 8 nucleotides match TRBD2. The length of the CDR3 is 15 residues. Trimming cost V 8 bases and J 1 base; bases outside gene matches: 6. CDR3 amino acids: CASLWRGENTGELFF. The CDR3 nucleotides read TGTGCCAGCTTATGGCGGGGGGAGAACACCGGGGAGCTGTTTTTT.

The table lists this clonotype with a few counts. The genes are TRBV6-5 and TRBJ2-5; D might be TRBD2 (5 bases). Trimming cost V 6 bases and J 4 bases, with 15 bases left between them. The germline V gene has CDR1 MNHEY and CDR2 SVGAGI. The CDR3 sequence is 14 residues long. CDR3 sequence (DNA): TGTGCCAGCAGCATCGGACTGTACACAGAGACCCAGTACTTC. Its translation is CASSIGLYTETQYF.

The chain employs TRBV5-6 and TRBJ1-5; D gene unclear. The CDR3 has 15 amino acids. The germline V gene has CDR1 SGHDT and CDR2 YYEEEE. V gave up 4 bases and J gave up 2 bases, with 13 bases separating them. CDR3 DNA sequence: TGTGCCAGCAGCCCCTGGGCGCAGGGCAATCAGCCCCAGCATTTT. Protein sequence: CASSPWAQGNQPQHF.

The chain has TRBV2 and TRBJ2-3, with D perhaps matching TRBD2 (5 bases). V gave up 7 bases and J gave up 9 bases, with 14 bases separating them. The CDR3 runs to 12 residues. In germline, CDR1 is SNHLY, CDR2 FYNNEI. The CDR3: CASTRTGPTQYF. The CDR3 nucleotides are TGTGCCAGCACCAGGACTGGACCGACGCAGTATTTT.

V usage is TRBV6-2 or TRBV6-3 and J usage is TRBJ2-3, with 13 bases that match TRBD2. There are 19 residues in the CDR3. CDR1 is MNHEY and CDR2 is SVGEGT in the germline V gene. Trimming cost V 0 bases and J 6 bases; bases outside gene matches: 12. The CDR3 nucleotides read TGTGCCAGCAGTTACTCAGGGCTCGGACTAGCGGGAGATGAGGATACGCAGTATTTT. Amino acid sequence: CASSYSGLGLAGDEDTQYF.

This clonotype was detected only a few times. The rearrangement links TRBV29-1 to TRBJ2-7; D call uncertain. CDR1 SQVTM and CDR2 ANQGSEA come from the germline V gene. The CDR3 sequence is 11 residues long. V was cut by 6 bases and J by 4 bases, with 10 bases left in between. The CDR3 bases are TGCAGCGTCGCACAAGGTTACGAGCAGTACTTC. Protein: CSVAQGYEQYF.

The V and J genes are TRBV27 and TRBJ1-6, with D unresolved. With 3 bases removed from V and 1 base from J, the gap between germline ends came to 4 bases. The CDR3 extends over 14 amino acids. Per germline, CDR1 MNHEY and CDR2 SMNVEV (reference sequence). CDR3: CASSLASYNSPLHF. CDR3 bases: TGTGCCAGCAGTTTGGCGTCCTATAATTCACCCCTCCACTTT.

There are a few counts of this clonotype. J is TRBJ2-5 and V is TRBV3-1; 7 nucleotides agree with TRBD1. V trimming: 5 bases; J trimming: 0 bases; junction bases outside the gene matches: 9. The CDR3 sequence is 16 residues long. Germline CDR1 and CDR2: LGHDT and YNNKEL (reference sequence). The CDR3, as DNA: TGTGCCAGCAGCGCTATAGGGACAGCTTACCAAGAGACCCAGTACTTC. Translation gives CASSAIGTAYQETQYF.

This clonotype was found many times. The J gene is TRBJ1-2, the V gene TRBV5-1; 8 positions agree with TRBD1. Germline values: CDR1 SGHRS, CDR2 YFSETQ. The CDR3 length is 14 residues. Germline trimming cut 2 bases from V and 4 bases from J; bases unmatched to any gene: 4. The chain's CDR3 is CASSFADRVYGYTF. CDR3 bases: TGCGCCAGCAGCTTCGCGGACAGGGTCTATGGCTACACCTTC.

This clonotype was seen a handful of times. The CDR3 reads CASSFDSGGEQFF. The CDR3 nucleotides read TGTGCCAGCAGTTTCGATAGCGGCGGGGAGCAGTTCTTC. This rearrangement joins TRBV5-6 to TRBJ2-1, with D possibly matching TRBD2 (6 bases). With 5 bases removed from V and 10 bases from J, the gap between germline ends came to 16 bases. The CDR3 covers 13 residues. CDR1 SGHDT and CDR2 YYEEEE come from the germline V gene. The full variable domain, rest sourced from reference TRBV5-6 and TRBJ2-1, is DAGVTQSPTHLIKTRGQQVTLRCSPKSGHDTVSWYQQALGQGPQFIFQYYEEEERQRGNFPDRFSGHQFPNYSSELNVNALLLGDSALYLCASSFDSGGEQFFGPGTRLTVL.

This clonotype was seen only a few times. The chain recombines TRBV4-1 with TRBJ2-5; 7 bases line up with TRBD1. Germline trimming cut 4 bases from V and 5 bases from J; bases unmatched to any gene: 19. The CDR3 spans 18 residues. Germline loops: CDR1 MGHRA, CDR2 YSYEKL. CDR3: CASSRYRGSPGGRETQYF. DNA of the CDR3: TGCGCCAGCAGCCGATACAGGGGAAGTCCAGGGGGACGGGAGACCCAGTACTTC.

This chain links TRBV7-9 with TRBJ2-7; 8 bases align to TRBD1. Germline values: CDR1 SEHNR, CDR2 FQNEAQ (reference sequence). This CDR3 is built from 15 residues. Trimming cost V 4 bases and J 5 bases; bases outside gene matches: 10. CDR3 nucleotides: TGTGCCAGCAGCTCCGGCGGCAGGGGGCTAAACGAGCAGTACTTC. Its protein is CASSSGGRGLNEQYF.

The chain is built from TRBV12-3 or TRBV12-4 and TRBJ1-1; D gene uncertain. The V end lost 3 bases, the J end lost 1 base, and 12 bases lay between the germline ends. This CDR3 spans 15 amino acids. As DNA, the CDR3 is TGTGCCAGCAGTTTCGGATGGCCCGCGAACACTGAAGCTTTCTTT. It encodes CASSFGWPANTEAFF.

The rearrangement uses TRBV20-1 and TRBJ2-7, with 14 bases identical to TRBD2. This CDR3 has 17 residues. CDR1 and CDR2 (germline): DFQATT, SNEGSKA (reference sequence). Germline trimming cut 4 bases from V and 2 bases from J; bases unmatched to any gene: 10. CDR3 nucleotide sequence: TGCAGTGCTAATCCCTCGGGACTAGCGGGAGCCGCCTACGAGCAGTACTTC. Protein product: CSANPSGLAGAAYEQYF.

V is TRBV5-6 and J is TRBJ2-1; D not certain. The CDR3 runs to 15 residues. CDR1 and CDR2 from the germline V gene are SGHDT and YYEEEE. V gave up 4 bases and J gave up 0 bases, with 11 bases separating them. CDR3 DNA: TGTGCCAGCAGCGTGTGGCCGAGCTCCTACAATGAGCAGTTCTTC. Translating it yields CASSVWPSSYNEQFF.

This clonotype was observed a handful of times. This rearrangement joins TRBV18 to TRBJ1-5; D not resolved. V dropped 1 base and J dropped 0 bases, with 4 bases sitting between them. Germline V gene sequence: CDR1 KGHSH, CDR2 LQKENI. There are 14 residues in the CDR3. Written as DNA, the CDR3 is TGTGCCAGCTCACCACAGAATAGCAATCAGCCCCAGCATTTT. Its protein is CASSPQNSNQPQHF.